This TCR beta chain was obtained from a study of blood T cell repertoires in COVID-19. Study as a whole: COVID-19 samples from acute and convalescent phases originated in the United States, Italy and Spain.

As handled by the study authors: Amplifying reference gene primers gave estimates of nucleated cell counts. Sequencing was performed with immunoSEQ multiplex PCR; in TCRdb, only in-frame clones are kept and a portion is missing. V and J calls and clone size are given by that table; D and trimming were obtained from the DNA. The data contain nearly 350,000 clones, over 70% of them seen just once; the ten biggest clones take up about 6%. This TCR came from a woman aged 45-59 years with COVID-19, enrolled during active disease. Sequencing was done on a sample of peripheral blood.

This chain's CDR3 is CAWATGLAGADTQYF. The CDR3 bases are TGTGCCTGGGCAACAGGACTAGCGGGTGCAGATACGCAGTATTTT. V and J are TRBV30 and TRBJ2-3; 11 nucleotides match TRBD2. The CDR3 consists of 15 residues. Germline CDR1 GTSNPN, CDR2 SVGIG (reference sequence). Trimming at V came to 5 bases and at J to 4 bases, leaving 8 bases not matched to a gene.